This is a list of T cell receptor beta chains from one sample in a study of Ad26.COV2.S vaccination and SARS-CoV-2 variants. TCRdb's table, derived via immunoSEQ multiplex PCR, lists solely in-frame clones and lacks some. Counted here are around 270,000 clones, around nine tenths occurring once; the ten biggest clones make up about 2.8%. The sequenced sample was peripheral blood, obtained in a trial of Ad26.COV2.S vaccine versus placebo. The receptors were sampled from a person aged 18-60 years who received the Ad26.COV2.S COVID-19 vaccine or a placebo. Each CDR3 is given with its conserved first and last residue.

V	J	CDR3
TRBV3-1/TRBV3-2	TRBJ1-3	CASSLYGTGGNTIYF
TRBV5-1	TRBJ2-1	CASSRSGSYNEQFF
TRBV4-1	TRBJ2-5	CASSQDTGQETQYF
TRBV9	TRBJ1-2	CASSVGSGAKTGYTF
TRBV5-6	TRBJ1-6	CASSFGSSYNSPLHF
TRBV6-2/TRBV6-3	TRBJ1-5	CASSYVGRSSNQPQHF
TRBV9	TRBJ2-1	CASSVVGASYNEQFF
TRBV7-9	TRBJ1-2	CASSLPGTVSGGYTF
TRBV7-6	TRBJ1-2	CASSPSRQGAYYGYTF
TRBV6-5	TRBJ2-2	CASCRAGYGELFF
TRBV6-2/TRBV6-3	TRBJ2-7	CASRPRLAGDYEQYF
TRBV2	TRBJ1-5	CASSDEGHSNQPQHF
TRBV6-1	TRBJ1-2	CASSEARDMVGYTF
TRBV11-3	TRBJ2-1	CASSFTSGGFNEQFF
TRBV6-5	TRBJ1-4	CASSYRQGAGEKLFF
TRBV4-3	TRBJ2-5	CASSQDVRGGYVTQYF
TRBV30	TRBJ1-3	CACLSRDTIYF
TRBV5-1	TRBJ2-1	CASSLQQQRLAGGSNEQFF
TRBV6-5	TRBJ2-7	CASRLRGGVSYEQYF
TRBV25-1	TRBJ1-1	CASSVRGLGTEAFF
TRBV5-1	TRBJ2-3	CASSIQGLLGTDTQYF
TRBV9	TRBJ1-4	CASSVEQGPEKLFF
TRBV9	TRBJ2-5	CASSAHGTTKETQYF
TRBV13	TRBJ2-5	CASSRNPRGLETQYF
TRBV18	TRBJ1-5	CASSDLTRLAGNQPQHF
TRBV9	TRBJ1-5	CASSVGTGGQPQHF
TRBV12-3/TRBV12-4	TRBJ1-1	CASTRAGDTEAFF
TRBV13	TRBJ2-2	CASSSLFLTGELFF
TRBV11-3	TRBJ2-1	CASSLGSAGVTYNEQFF
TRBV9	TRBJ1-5	CASSVGAGGNNQPQHF
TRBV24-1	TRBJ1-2	CATEGLAPSGYGYTF
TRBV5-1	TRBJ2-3	CASSLAPTGRTDTQYF
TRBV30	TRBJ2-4	CAWKRQGGKNIQYF
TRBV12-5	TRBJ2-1	CASGLAGGNEQFF
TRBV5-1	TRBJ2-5	CASSLGTGGQETQYF
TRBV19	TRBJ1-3	CASRNQGAGNTIYF
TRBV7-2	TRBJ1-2	CASSAGGDYGYTF
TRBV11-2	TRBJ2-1	CASSLTGPYNEQFF
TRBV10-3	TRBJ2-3	CALGQGDYTNPAQYF
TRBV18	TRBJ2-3	CASSPSSGGTDTQYF
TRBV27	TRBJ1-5	CASSFRVGSNQPQHF
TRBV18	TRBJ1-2	CASSPGTDGYTF
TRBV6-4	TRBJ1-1	CASKQLPHENTEAFF
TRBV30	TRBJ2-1	CAWRISGGAYNEQFF
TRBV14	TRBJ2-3	CASSQDQGVDTQYF
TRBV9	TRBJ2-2	CASSVVAGRQVPTGELFF
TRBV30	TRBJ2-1	CALGGRPPLSYNEQFF
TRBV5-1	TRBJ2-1	CASSLLEGASYNEQFF
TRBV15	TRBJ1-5	CATRDRLNQPQHF
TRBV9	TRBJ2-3	CASSVTPSPSTDTQYF
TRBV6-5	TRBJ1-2	CASSYSRGDGYTF
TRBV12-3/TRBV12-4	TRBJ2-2	CASSFRGTGELFF
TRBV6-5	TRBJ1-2	CASKERGGGGYTF
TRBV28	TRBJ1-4	CASSRARNEKLFF
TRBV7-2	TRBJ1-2	CASSISQGIYGYTF